The T cell receptor beta chain described here comes from a study of beta chain features in type 1 diabetes. Broader study findings: PCR might preferentially amplify shorter templates, equally in patients and controls. More deletions and fewer insertions at VDJ junctions were seen in type 1 diabetes patients. The study found that naive, central memory and Treg TCRB repertoires appeared more similar in patients than in healthy donors. When Type 1 diabetes patients were examined, their TCRB CDR3s proved moderately but significantly shorter in all four CD4+ subsets.

Of the isolated RNA, all was reverse transcribed, and so the sequenced material was expressed TCRB transcripts. Profiling relied on immunoSEQ multiplex PCR, and the TCRdb table lists in-frame clones only, not all of them. In the table there are 310,000 or so clones, approximately 10% of which are singletons. This clone showed up many times. Antigen unknown. What was sequenced was central memory CD4+ T cells from blood. The origin of this receptor is a man under 40 with type 1 diabetes.

The CDR3 region has the DNA TGTGCCAGCTCATTTGGACAAGGGGCTGGTGGCTACACCTTC. Its translation is CASSFGQGAGGYTF. This chain connects TRBV18 to TRBJ1-2; possible D gene TRBD1, 5 bases. The CDR3 loop spans 14 amino acids. Germline V gene data show CDR1 as KGHSH and CDR2 as LQKENI. With 5 bases removed from V and 7 bases from J, the gap between germline ends came to 17 bases.